One sample yielded the 30 T cell receptor beta chains listed below, sequenced in a study of blood T cell repertoires in COVID-19. Sequencing was performed with immunoSEQ multiplex PCR; in TCRdb, only in-frame clones are kept and a portion is missing. Of about 200,000 clones in the sample, less than 90% were seen once. Specimen: PBMCs or T cells enriched from blood (not recorded which). The receptor source for this set is a woman aged 25 to 39 who had been exposed to COVID-19.

This chain uses TRBV5-5 with TRBJ2-5, with TRBD1 as a possible D gene (5 bases). Germline V gene lookup returns CDR1 SGHKS and CDR2 YYEKEE (reference sequence). Trimming took 1 base from V and 4 from J, leaving 11 bases between them. CDR3 length: 14 amino acids. Written as DNA, the CDR3 is TGTGCCAGCAGCTTGTATCAGGGTGGAGAGACCCAGTACTTC. It specifies CASSLYQGGETQYF.

The V and J genes are TRBV5-1 and TRBJ1-4; D not certain. Germline V gene data show CDR1 as SGHRS and CDR2 as YFSETQ. This CDR3 region has 15 residues. V shed 3 bases and J shed 0 bases, with 9 bases lying between them. This CDR3 reads CASSSSYTTNEKLFF. The CDR3 DNA reads TGCGCCAGCAGCTCGTCCTATACAACTAATGAAAAACTGTTTTTT.

The rearrangement links TRBV10-2 to TRBJ2-1, with 8 bases that match TRBD2. There are 16 residues in the CDR3. J lost 3 bases, V lost 2 bases, and 6 bases had no gene match. Germline CDR1 WSHSY, CDR2 SAAADI. CDR3 nucleotide sequence: TGCGCCAGCAGTGAGCCCTCTAGCGGGTACTACAATGAGCAGTTCTTC. Translation gives CASSEPSSGYYNEQFF.

This clone was recorded only once. A junction boundary mismatches the germline segment, possibly from a read error. The J gene is TRBJ1-2, the V gene TRBV6-2 or TRBV6-3; D gene ambiguous. The length of the CDR3 is 12 residues. The germline gives CDR1 MNHEY, CDR2 SVGEGT. The CDR3 spells CASSYSRIAERF. CDR3 nucleotide sequence: TGTGCCAGCAGTTACTCGAGAATTGCGGAGCGTTTC.

The V call is TRBV7-2, the J call TRBJ1-6; 11 positions agree with TRBD1. Germline V gene data show CDR1 as SGHTA and CDR2 as FQGNSA. V gave up 1 base and J gave up 11 bases; unmatched junction bases: 7. CDR3 length equals 16 residues. The DNA for the CDR3 is TGTGCCAGCAGCTTAGGGGACAGGGGGTTTAGTCCACCCCTCCACTTT. It is translated as CASSLGDRGFSPPLHF.

This rearrangement joins TRBV2 to TRBJ1-1, with D possibly TRBD1 on 6 matching bases. CDR3 length: 15 residues. CDR1 and CDR2 (germline): SNHLY, FYNNEI. V gave up 8 bases and J gave up 3 bases, with 19 bases separating them. This chain's CDR3 is CASQLSYRADTEAFF. The CDR3 DNA follows: TGTGCCAGCCAACTTTCCTACAGGGCAGACACTGAAGCTTTCTTT.

The chain is built from TRBV7-6 and TRBJ2-7, with 8 nucleotides matching TRBD1. Looked up from germline, CDR1 is SGHVS and CDR2 is FNYEAQ. Trimming at V came to 3 bases and at J to 6 bases, leaving 10 bases not matched to a gene. The CDR3 is 15 amino acids. Here the CDR3 DNA reads TGTGCCAGCAGCTTGAACGGACAGGGCGCATCCGAGCAGTACTTC. It encodes CASSLNGQGASEQYF.

The chain couples TRBV5-6 to TRBJ1-2; D is possibly TRBD1 (6 bases). Trimming took off 0 bases at V and 5 bases at J, with 14 bases between the two ends. Germline CDR1 is SGHDT and CDR2 is YYEEEE. The length of the CDR3 is 15 residues. CDR3: CASSLGQGNAYGYTF. The CDR3, as DNA: TGTGCCAGCAGCTTGGGGCAGGGGAACGCTTATGGCTACACCTTC.

The rearrangement joins TRBV5-6 to TRBJ1-1; TRBD1 might be the D (6 bases). This CDR3 spans 13 amino acids. Trimming shortened V by 0 bases and J by 6 bases, and 9 bases separated the two germline ends. Germline lookup yields CDR1 SGHDT and CDR2 YYEEEE. CDR3 protein: CASSLEGGPEAFF. DNA of the CDR3: TGTGCCAGCAGCTTGGAAGGGGGTCCTGAAGCTTTCTTT.

The V and J genes are TRBV14 and TRBJ1-5; tentatively, D is TRBD1 (5 bases). Germline assignment: CDR1 SGHDN and CDR2 FVKESK. The CDR3 contains 16 residues. The V end lost 1 base, the J end lost 4 bases, and 14 bases lay between the germline ends. The CDR3 region is CASSQVRDRPNQPQHF. The CDR3 DNA is TGTGCCAGCAGCCAAGTCCGAGACAGACCTAATCAGCCCCAGCATTTT.

This rearrangement joins TRBV3-1 (or the pseudogene TRBV3-2) to TRBJ2-7; D is perhaps TRBD2 (6 bases). V was pared by 3 bases and J by 11 bases, with 26 bases between. Germline assignment: CDR1 LGHDT and CDR2 YNNKEL (reference sequence). This CDR3 contains 16 residues. The CDR3 nucleotides read TGTGCCAGCAGCCAGGAGGGGACCAACCAAATAAAAGGAAAGTACTTC. Residues: CASSQEGTNQIKGKYF.

CDR3 in DNA: TGTGCCAGTAGTATAGGGTTCATCACGGGTCAGCCCCAGCATTTT. Translating it yields CASSIGFITGQPQHF. The V and J genes are TRBV19 and TRBJ1-5; D is unclear. Deletions cut 1 base from V and 6 bases from J, with 13 bases between. The CDR3 totals 15 residues. CDR1 is LNHDA, CDR2 SQIVND, per germline (reference sequence).

This rearrangement joins TRBV7-2 to TRBJ2-5, with 9 bases that match TRBD1. The CDR3 sequence is 16 residues long. With 5 bases clipped from V and 5 bases from J, the junction kept 12 bases outside the gene matches. The V gene's germline CDR1 is SGHTA and CDR2 FQGNSA. CDR3 sequence: CASSPRGQGHTETQYF. The DNA of the CDR3 is TGTGCCAGCAGCCCCCGGGGACAGGGTCATACTGAGACCCAGTACTTC.

CDR3 region: CASSSQTDGIGYTF. Here the CDR3 DNA reads TGTGCCAGCAGCTCGCAGACAGACGGTATAGGCTACACCTTC. The chain employs TRBV7-9 and TRBJ1-2; perhaps TRBD1 as D (5 bases). The CDR3 has 14 amino acids. CDR1 SEHNR and CDR2 FQNEAQ come from the germline V gene (reference sequence). Trimming took off 4 bases at V and 8 bases at J, with 17 bases between the two ends. Filled out from reference TRBV7-9 and TRBJ1-2, the complete variable domain reads DTGVSQNPRHKITKRGQNVTFRCDPISEHNRLYWYRQTLGQGPEFLTYFQNEAQLEKSRLLSDRFSAERPKGSFSTLEIQRTEQGDSAMYLCASSSQTDGIGYTFGSGTRLTVV.

The rearrangement uses TRBV6-5 and TRBJ2-7, with 7 bases that match TRBD2. Per germline, CDR1 MNHEY and CDR2 SVGAGI. V lost 4 bases and J lost 4; bases outside the gene matches: 4. The CDR3 loop spans 13 amino acids. CDR3 nucleotides: TGTGCCAGCAGTTGGGGGGGGAAGTACGAGCAGTACTTC. It yields the protein CASSWGGKYEQYF.

The chain employs TRBV27 and TRBJ1-2; D is possibly TRBD1 (6 bases). Germline V gives CDR1 MNHEY, CDR2 SMNVEV (reference sequence). Trimming removed 2 bases at V and 7 bases at J, with 11 bases between. The CDR3 is 13 residues long. CDR3 bases: TGTGCCAGCAGTTTAAACAGGGTTGGTGGCTACACCTTC. It encodes CASSLNRVGGYTF.

This sequence joins TRBV19 and TRBJ1-4, with TRBD1 identical over 12 bases. The CDR3 totals 14 residues. V trimming: 7 bases; J trimming: 11 bases; junction bases outside the gene matches: 8. Germline loops: CDR1 LNHDA, CDR2 SQIVND (reference sequence). CDR3 nucleotide sequence: TGTGCCAGTACCGGGACAGGGGGCTTTAGGAAACTGTTTTTT. The encoded protein is CASTGTGGFRKLFF.

This chain links TRBV5-8 with TRBJ2-3; D possibly corresponds to TRBD2 (5 bases). The CDR3 covers 16 residues. The V gene's germline CDR1 is SGHTS and CDR2 YDEGEE. Trimming stripped 1 base from V and 4 bases from J, with 16 bases between. The CDR3 loop is CASSLISAGGADTQYF. The CDR3, as DNA: TGTGCCAGCAGCTTGATCTCGGCTGGAGGAGCAGATACGCAGTATTTT.

The CDR3 loop reads CASSPGTVSNQPQHF. As DNA, the CDR3 is TGTGCCAGCAGCCCCGGGACAGTAAGCAATCAGCCCCAGCATTTT. V and J are TRBV7-2 and TRBJ1-5, with 7 bases identical to TRBD1. The CDR3 sequence is 15 residues long. Germline V gene lookup returns CDR1 SGHTA and CDR2 FQGNSA. J gave up 1 base and V 5 bases, and 5 bases lay outside the gene matches.

The chain recombines TRBV19 with TRBJ1-1, with D perhaps matching TRBD1 (6 bases). Germline V lookup: CDR1 LNHDA, CDR2 SQIVND (reference sequence). CDR3 length: 15 residues. The V end lost 7 bases, the J end lost 1 base, and 16 bases lay between the germline ends. The CDR3 nucleotides are TGTGCCAGTAATTGGGGCGCCAGGGGGAACACTGAAGCTTTCTTT. It is translated as CASNWGARGNTEAFF.

The V and J genes are TRBV30 and TRBJ1-3, with unresolved D. The V end was cut by 3 bases, the J end by 2 bases, with 5 bases between. CDR3 size: 12 residues. Germline V gene lookup returns CDR1 GTSNPN and CDR2 SVGIG (reference sequence). The CDR3 protein is CAWSTTGNTIYF. In nucleotides, the CDR3 is TGTGCCTGGAGCACAACTGGAAACACCATATATTTT.

The chain links TRBV16 to TRBJ1-4; 11 bases map to TRBD1. CDR1 KGHSY and CDR2 FQNENV come from the germline V gene. This CDR3 comprises 15 residues. Trimming at V came to 4 bases and at J to 5 bases, leaving 3 bases not matched to a gene. The CDR3 here is CASSPWTGGNEKLFF. The CDR3 DNA reads as TGTGCCAGCAGCCCCTGGACAGGGGGCAATGAAAAACTGTTTTTT.

The rearrangement joins TRBV9 to TRBJ1-1; maybe TRBD1 (5 bases). Trimming stripped 1 base from V and 5 bases from J, with 15 bases between. There are 15 residues in the CDR3. CDR1 and CDR2 (germline): SGDLS, YYNGEE. The CDR3 bases are TGTGCCAGCAGCGTAAAGTCGGACAAGGGGACTGAAGCTTTCTTT. Its protein product is CASSVKSDKGTEAFF.

V usage is TRBV10-1 and J usage is TRBJ1-6, with D possibly TRBD1 on 5 matching bases. V was cut by 8 bases and J by 10 bases, with 15 bases left in between. Germline V lookup: CDR1 WNHNN, CDR2 SYGVQD (reference sequence). CDR3 size: 13 residues. CDR3 coding DNA: TGCGCCAGCCAGTTCGGGAGGGGCTCACCCCTCCACTTT. It specifies CASQFGRGSPLHF.

The rearrangement uses TRBV18 and TRBJ1-6; D gene ambiguous. Germline lookup yields CDR1 KGHSH and CDR2 LQKENI. V was pared by 3 bases and J by 9 bases, with 12 bases between. The CDR3 covers 14 residues. This CDR3 is CASSPSGTGSPLHF. The CDR3 coding sequence is TGTGCCAGCTCACCTTCAGGTACTGGTTCACCCCTCCACTTT.

This chain links TRBV19 with TRBJ1-4; 12 nucleotides match TRBD1. The CDR3 covers 15 residues. Germline V CDR1 and CDR2: LNHDA, SQIVND (reference sequence). Germline trimming cut 7 bases from V and 8 bases from J; bases unmatched to any gene: 8. The CDR3 DNA reads as TGTGCCAGTACGGGACAGGGGGCCATCAGCGAAAAACTGTTTTTT. Protein sequence: CASTGQGAISEKLFF.

Only one count was recorded for this clone. This rearrangement joins TRBV5-1 to TRBJ1-4; tentative D call: TRBD1 (5 bases). Germline V gene data show CDR1 as SGHRS and CDR2 as YFSETQ. CDR3 length: 14 amino acids. Trimming left V 4 bases short and J 8 bases short, with 15 bases between. The CDR3 protein is CASSLGGGTEKLFF. The CDR3, as DNA: TGCGCCAGCAGCCTGGGAGGAGGGACCGAAAAACTGTTTTTT.

The chain combines TRBV27 with TRBJ1-2; 8 nucleotides match TRBD1. V shed 5 bases, J shed 0 bases, and the junction held 23 bases outside the gene matches. The CDR3 contains 21 residues. Germline V gives CDR1 MNHEY, CDR2 SMNVEV (reference sequence). CDR3 protein: CASSPTDRGTQPIKANYGYTF. The CDR3 region has the DNA TGTGCCAGCAGTCCCACCGACAGGGGAACCCAACCGATTAAAGCTAACTATGGCTACACCTTC.

V usage is TRBV5-1 and J usage is TRBJ2-3, with 12 nucleotides matching TRBD2. CDR1 SGHRS and CDR2 YFSETQ come from the germline V gene. V shed 5 bases and J 5 bases; nucleotides not matched to a gene: 9. The CDR3 has 16 amino acids. In DNA form, the CDR3 reads TGCGCCAGCAGAAATCCTAGCGGGGGGGCCCAAGATACGCAGTATTTT. As protein: CASRNPSGGAQDTQYF.

This rearrangement joins TRBV19 to TRBJ2-2, with 7 bases lining up with TRBD1. The CDR3 runs 15 residues. V lost 8 bases to trimming and J lost 5 bases; unmatched junction nucleotides: 11. The V gene's germline CDR1 is LNHDA and CDR2 SQIVND (reference sequence). CDR3 nucleotides: TGTGCCAGTTCCCCCGGGACAGTCACTACCGGGGAGCTGTTTTTT. Translating gives CASSPGTVTTGELFF.